This passage covers 26 T cell receptor beta chains from one sample sequenced in a study of blood T cell repertoires in COVID-19 (dated by TCRdb to 2020 to 2021). The method was the immunoSEQ multiplex PCR assay. TCRdb mirrors the immuneACCESS table, restricted to in-frame sequences. Some clones are absent from its copies; in checked studies, under half trace to an unresolved V gene, and the reason for the others is unknown. This sample is represented by more than 150,000 clones; 80% to 90% of them were singletons. Approximately 15% of the sample is held by the ten biggest clonotypes. The material sequenced was peripheral blood. These receptors were taken from a middle-aged woman with acute or convalescent COVID-19.

This clone occurred a few times. V and J are TRBV2 and TRBJ1-5; D perhaps matches TRBD1 (6 bases). CDR3 length equals 13 residues. V was trimmed by 9 bases and J by 5 bases, leaving 14 bases between them. Germline CDR1 SNHLY, CDR2 FYNNEI. The CDR3 region is CASCRGGDQPQHF. The CDR3 bases are TGTGCCAGTTGCAGGGGCGGAGATCAGCCCCAGCATTTT.

In its sample, this clone was seen once. V usage is TRBV4-1 and J usage is TRBJ1-2; possible D gene TRBD1, 6 bases. This CDR3 region has 15 residues. The germline V gene encodes CDR1 MGHRA and CDR2 YSYEKL. The germline V and J ends were trimmed by 0 bases and 4 bases, with 12 bases remaining between them. This CDR3 is CASSQEGQSIYGYTF. CDR3 DNA: TGCGCCAGCAGCCAAGAAGGACAGAGCATCTATGGCTACACCTTC.

This clone was picked up a small number of times. V is TRBV5-5 and J is TRBJ2-1; weak D call: TRBD1 (5 bases). Per the germline V gene, CDR1 is SGHKS and CDR2 is YYEKEE (reference sequence). The germline V and J ends were trimmed by 4 bases and 3 bases, with 14 bases remaining between them. This CDR3 spans 15 amino acids. The CDR3: CASSIDRPIYNEQFF. In DNA form, the CDR3 reads TGTGCCAGCAGCATAGACAGACCTATCTACAATGAGCAGTTCTTC.

The rearrangement uses TRBV11-2 and TRBJ2-1, with D tentatively TRBD2 (5 bases). Per germline, CDR1 SGHAT and CDR2 FQNNGV. Between the trimmed V and J ends, which lost 6 bases and 1 base, there was a span of 10 bases. This CDR3 is built from 14 residues. The CDR3 here is CASRTGLSYNEQFF. DNA of the CDR3: TGTGCCAGCAGGACGGGATTGTCCTACAATGAGCAGTTCTTC.

V gene TRBV4-2 combines with J gene TRBJ2-5; 11 bases are a match to TRBD2. Germline V gene sequence: CDR1 LGHNA, CDR2 YNFKEQ. The J segment lost 5 bases and the V segment lost 0 bases, leaving 5 bases of the junction unmatched. This CDR3 contains 16 residues. CDR3: CASSQDRTSGSETQYF. The CDR3 bases are TGTGCCAGCAGCCAAGATAGAACTAGCGGGAGTGAGACCCAGTACTTC.

The chain is built from TRBV19 and TRBJ2-7; D is perhaps TRBD2 (6 bases). In germline, CDR1 is LNHDA, CDR2 SQIVND (reference sequence). The V end was cut by 5 bases, the J end by 4 bases, with 21 bases between. This CDR3 spans 16 amino acids. CDR3 nucleotides: TGTGCCAGTAGTCCAACTAGCTCCGCGGGGTCATACGAGCAGTACTTC. This codes for CASSPTSSAGSYEQYF.

Notes on this clone: The same CDR3 arises from other DNA sequences in this sample as well. The genes are TRBV3-1 (or the pseudogene TRBV3-2) and TRBJ1-5, with TRBD1 matching 10 bases. This CDR3 is built from 15 residues. V shed 1 base, J shed 7 bases, and the junction held 4 bases outside the gene matches. Looked up from germline, CDR1 is LGHDT and CDR2 is YNNKEL (reference sequence). The CDR3 DNA is TGTGCCAGCAGCCAAGGGACAGGGGGGGACCAGCCCCAGCATTTT. It encodes CASSQGTGGDQPQHF.

The chain carries TRBV5-6 and TRBJ2-7, with 7 nucleotides matching TRBD1. The length of the CDR3 is 17 residues. V shed 2 bases and J 1 base; nucleotides not matched to a gene: 12. Germline assignment: CDR1 SGHDT and CDR2 YYEEEE. The CDR3 DNA reads as TGTGCCAGCAGCTTTCTAACGACAGGGTACCTATCCTACGAGCAGTACTTC. This codes for CASSFLTTGYLSYEQYF.

The V gene is TRBV6-5, the J gene TRBJ2-2, with 7 bases aligning to TRBD1. Germline V gene lookup returns CDR1 MNHEY and CDR2 SVGAGI. The CDR3 spans 15 residues. V lost 5 bases, J lost 5 bases, and 8 bases stayed unmatched. The CDR3 nucleotides are TGTGCCAGCAGTCAGGGACAGATACGGACCGGGGAGCTGTTTTTT. Translating gives CASSQGQIRTGELFF.

The CDR3 loop is CATSSLRVGYSNQPQHF. The CDR3 DNA reads as TGTGCCACCAGCAGTCTCAGGGTGGGCTATAGCAATCAGCCCCAGCATTTT. The V gene is TRBV15, the J gene TRBJ1-5; D might be TRBD1 (5 bases). V lost 3 bases, J lost 0 bases, and 15 bases lay in between. The germline gives CDR1 LNHNV, CDR2 YYDKDF (reference sequence). This CDR3 contains 17 residues.

V and J are TRBV6-5 and TRBJ2-3; TRBD1 might be the D (6 bases). Per the germline V gene, CDR1 is MNHEY and CDR2 is SVGAGI. Trimming left V 2 bases short and J 4 bases short, with 7 bases between. CDR3 length: 13 residues. CDR3 loop: CASSYTGSDTQYF. In DNA, the CDR3 is TGTGCCAGCAGTTACACAGGGTCAGATACGCAGTATTTT.

This chain's CDR3 is CASSLSGGYEQYF. In nucleotides, the CDR3 is TGTGCCAGCAGTTTATCGGGGGGCTACGAGCAGTACTTC. This rearrangement joins TRBV27 to TRBJ2-7; weak D call: TRBD2 (6 bases). CDR1 is MNHEY and CDR2 is SMNVEV in the germline V gene (reference sequence). The CDR3 is 13 amino acids. V dropped 0 bases and J dropped 3 bases, with 6 bases sitting between them.

This clone appeared a few times. The V call is TRBV14, the J call TRBJ2-1; D remains unclear. Germline values: CDR1 SGHDN, CDR2 FVKESK. V was cut by 5 bases and J by 6 bases, with 17 bases left in between. The CDR3 sequence is 15 residues long. Here the CDR3 DNA reads TGTGCCAGCAGCTCTTACCGGGTAACCCTCAATGAGCAGTTCTTC. Translation: CASSSYRVTLNEQFF.

V usage is TRBV7-2 and J usage is TRBJ1-2; D remains ambiguous. V was trimmed by 4 bases and J by 4 bases, leaving 19 bases between them. CDR1 is SGHTA, CDR2 FQGNSA, per germline. This CDR3 region has 16 residues. CDR3: CASSSQRPTLIYGYTF. The CDR3 DNA reads TGTGCCAGCAGCTCTCAAAGACCGACACTCATCTATGGCTACACCTTC. The entire variable domain, with the rest obtained from reference TRBV7-2 and TRBJ1-2, is as follows: GAGVSQSPSNKVTEKGKDVELRCDPISGHTALYWYRQSLGQGLEFLIYFQGNSAPDKSGLPSDRFSAERTGGSVSTLTIQRTQQEDSAVYLCASSSQRPTLIYGYTFGSGTRLTVV.

V gene TRBV28 combines with J gene TRBJ2-7; D might be TRBD1 (6 bases). The CDR3 sequence is 14 residues long. V gave up 4 bases and J gave up 6 bases, with 16 bases separating them. Germline V gene sequence: CDR1 MDHEN, CDR2 SYDVKM. This CDR3 is CASSSGTQDFEQYF. The CDR3 bases are TGTGCCAGCAGTTCCGGGACACAGGACTTCGAGCAGTACTTC. Together with reference TRBV28 and TRBJ2-7, the CDR3 gives the full variable domain: DVKVTQSSRYLVKRTGEKVFLECVQDMDHENMFWYRQDPGLGLRLIYFSYDVKMKEKGDIPEGYSVSREKKERFSLILESASTNQTSMYLCASSSGTQDFEQYFGPGTRLTVT.

The J gene is TRBJ2-7, the V gene TRBV28; the D is unclear. Deletions cut 1 base from V and 3 bases from J, with 4 bases between. CDR1 is MDHEN, CDR2 SYDVKM, per germline. The CDR3 length is 12 residues. The CDR3 DNA follows: TGTGCCAGCAGTTTATCCATCTACGAGCAGTACTTC. Its translation: CASSLSIYEQYF.

The V gene is TRBV6-5, the J gene TRBJ1-3, with a possible D match to TRBD1 (5 bases). This CDR3 is built from 16 residues. CDR1 and CDR2 (germline): MNHEY, SVGAGI. V lost 2 bases, J lost 1 base, and 12 bases lay in between. CDR3: CASSYGGSPSGNTIYF. The CDR3 DNA sequence: TGTGCCAGCAGTTACGGGGGGTCACCTTCTGGAAACACCATATATTTT.

The chain has TRBV30 and TRBJ2-1, with 8 bases fitting TRBD1. Per the germline V gene, CDR1 is GTSNPN and CDR2 is SVGIG (reference sequence). CDR3 size: 15 residues. V lost 2 bases and J lost 7; bases outside the gene matches: 10. The CDR3 DNA sequence: TGTGCCTGGAGTCATCTAGAGGACAGGGCAAATGAGCAGTTCTTC. It codes for CAWSHLEDRANEQFF.

J is TRBJ2-2 and V is TRBV6-6; tentatively, D is TRBD1 (6 bases). The CDR3 contains 14 residues. The germline V and J ends were trimmed by 5 bases and 4 bases, with 11 bases remaining between them. Germline V gene lookup returns CDR1 MNHNY and CDR2 SVGAGI (reference sequence). The CDR3 bases are TGTGCCAGCAGTACACAGGGAGTCACCGGGGAGCTGTTTTTT. This translates into CASSTQGVTGELFF.

V is TRBV11-1 and J is TRBJ2-7; a possible D gene is TRBD2 (5 bases). Trimming pared 2 bases from V and 0 bases from J, leaving 8 bases between. Looked up from germline, CDR1 is SGHAT and CDR2 is FQDESV (reference sequence). CDR3 length: 14 residues. The CDR3 protein is CASSLLAGSYEQYF. CDR3 coding DNA: TGTGCCAGCAGCTTACTCGCGGGCTCCTACGAGCAGTACTTC. The full variable domain, in which reference TRBV11-1 and TRBJ2-7 provide the parts outside the CDR3, is EAEVAQSPRYKITEKSQAVAFWCDPISGHATLYWYRQILGQGPELLVQFQDESVVDDSQLPKDRFSAERLKGVDSTLKIQPAELGDSAMYLCASSLLAGSYEQYFGPGTRLTVT.

V gene TRBV5-1 combines with J gene TRBJ1-2, with 7 positions matching TRBD1. In germline, CDR1 is SGHRS, CDR2 YFSETQ. Trimming took 3 bases from V and 0 from J; bases not matched to a gene: 5. The CDR3 consists of 15 residues. The CDR3 sequence is CASSWGQTSNYGYTF. The CDR3 region has the DNA TGCGCCAGCAGCTGGGGACAGACCTCTAACTATGGCTACACCTTC.

The gene calls are TRBV3-1 (or the pseudogene TRBV3-2) and TRBJ2-2, with D perhaps matching TRBD2 (6 bases). Trimming stripped 4 bases from V and 2 bases from J, with 11 bases between. This CDR3 comprises 15 residues. Germline V gives CDR1 LGHDT, CDR2 YNNKEL (reference sequence). The CDR3 protein is CASSPRLVNTGELFF. The DNA for the CDR3 is TGTGCCAGCAGCCCCCGACTAGTTAACACCGGGGAGCTGTTTTTT.

The chain joins TRBV29-1 to TRBJ2-2; 9 positions match TRBD2. The V gene's germline CDR1 is SQVTM and CDR2 ANQGSEA. Trimming at V came to 6 bases and at J to 2 bases, leaving 4 bases not matched to a gene. The CDR3 runs to 14 residues. CDR3 nucleotides: TGCAGCGTCCGCCTAGCGGGAAACACCGGGGAGCTGTTTTTT. Protein product: CSVRLAGNTGELFF.

The chain is built from TRBV19 and TRBJ1-1, with 7 positions matching TRBD1. Germline V gene lookup returns CDR1 LNHDA and CDR2 SQIVND (reference sequence). The CDR3 runs to 14 residues. The J segment lost 10 bases and the V segment lost 3 bases, leaving 11 bases of the junction unmatched. CDR3 sequence reads: CASSIDYDRVGAFF. The CDR3 DNA sequence: TGTGCCAGTAGTATTGACTACGACAGGGTGGGAGCTTTCTTT.

This chain links TRBV5-6 with TRBJ2-1; TRBD2 agrees at 9 bases. J was trimmed by 1 base and V by 3 bases; bases with no gene match: 5. CDR1 is SGHDT and CDR2 is YYEEEE in the germline V gene. The CDR3 sequence is 16 residues long. DNA of the CDR3: TGTGCCAGCAGCTCAGGGACTAGCTATTCCTACAATGAGCAGTTCTTC. Its protein is CASSSGTSYSYNEQFF.

This chain links TRBV19 with TRBJ1-1; no firm D call. This CDR3 has 15 amino acids. The germline CDR1 and CDR2 sequences are LNHDA and SQIVND (reference sequence). V shed 4 bases and J shed 1 base, with 13 bases lying between them. The CDR3 DNA is TGTGCCAGTAGTAAGTGGGCCCAAACGAACACTGAAGCTTTCTTT. This sequence encodes CASSKWAQTNTEAFF.